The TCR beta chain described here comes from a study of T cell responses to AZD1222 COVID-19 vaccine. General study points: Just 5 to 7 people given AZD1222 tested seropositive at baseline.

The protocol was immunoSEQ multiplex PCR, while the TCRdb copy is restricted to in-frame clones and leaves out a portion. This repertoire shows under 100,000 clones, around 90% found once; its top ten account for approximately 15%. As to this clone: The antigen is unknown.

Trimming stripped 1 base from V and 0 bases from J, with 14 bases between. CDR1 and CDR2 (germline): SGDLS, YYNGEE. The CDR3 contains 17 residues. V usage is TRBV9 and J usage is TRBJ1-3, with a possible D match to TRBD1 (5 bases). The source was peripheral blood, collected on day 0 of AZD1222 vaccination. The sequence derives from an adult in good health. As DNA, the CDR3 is TGTGCCAGCAGCGTACGGGCAGGGATCCACTCTGGAAACACCATATATTTT. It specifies CASSVRAGIHSGNTIYF.